This TCR beta chain is from a study of blood T cell repertoires in COVID-19. Germline V lookup: CDR1 LNHDA, CDR2 SQIVND (reference sequence). The CDR3 runs 15 residues. V lost 7 bases and J lost 3, with 18 bases in between. Original processing methods: Amplification with reference gene primers provided the estimates of nucleated cell counts. Assay used: immunoSEQ multiplex PCR; TCRdb lists only in-frame clones, some missing. Clone size and V and J calls were adopted from that table, with D and trimming inferred from the DNA. The sample lists approximately 170,000 clones, about 90% occurring once. This chain links TRBV19 with TRBJ1-2; D is undetermined. The origin of this receptor is a woman aged 70-85 years with acute or convalescent COVID-19. The source material was peripheral blood. CDR3 in DNA: TGTGCCAGTACCCCAACCTGGATGGCGGACTATGGCTACACCTTC. It is translated as CASTPTWMADYGYTF.